Given below is one T cell receptor (beta chain) in context. This entry is derived from a study of blood T cell repertoires in COVID-19. Study overall: Samples came from the United States, Italy and Spain, spanning acute and convalescent COVID-19. From T cells, B-cell-depleted T cells, or PBMCs came the material, which was cDNA or gDNA.

Germline-derived CDR1 and CDR2 are SGHRS and YFSETQ. The CDR3 contains 16 residues. V lost 0 bases to trimming and J lost 8 bases; unmatched junction nucleotides: 6. Under the authors' procedure: Reference gene primer amplification gave nucleated cell count estimates. Method: immunoSEQ multiplex PCR; TCRdb's copy keeps in-frame clones and lacks some. That table supplies the V and J calls and clone size; D and trimming were determined from the DNA. The table shows about 240,000 clones, with around 86% occurring only once. The sample comprised peripheral blood. The TCR comes from a man older than 75 with acute or convalescent COVID-19. The chain is built from TRBV5-1 and TRBJ2-1; 12 bases map to TRBD2. As DNA, the CDR3 is TGCGCCAGCAGCTTGGCGACTAGCGGGAGTGGCGATGAGCAGTTCTTC. Protein sequence: CASSLATSGSGDEQFF.